The present T cell receptor beta chain was sequenced within a study of lymphopenia after photon versus proton radiotherapy. Study outcomes and limitations: Oligoclonal CD8+ Temra expansion after nadir drove photon patients' diversity drop. Post-nadir TCR diversity decline inversely tracked overall survival among those who died.

About this clone: Antigen unknown.

V gave up 8 bases and J gave up 5 bases, with 15 bases separating them. The germline CDR1 and CDR2 sequences are ENHRY and SYGVKD. The CDR3 consists of 13 residues. TCRdb's table, derived via immunoSEQ multiplex PCR, lists solely in-frame clones and lacks some. The sample lists over 50,000 clones, 75% to 90% seen once, with more than 2% in the top ten. The sequencing used peripheral blood, collected from a patient treated with photon-based radiotherapy. V and J are TRBV10-3 and TRBJ1-1, with unresolved D. This clonotype was sampled from a man aged 35-49 years with gastric cancer. CDR3 in amino acids: CAIGEDTVTEAFF. CDR3 coding DNA: TGTGCCATCGGGGAAGACACGGTTACTGAAGCTTTCTTT.